This entry lists 13 T cell receptor beta chains sequenced from one sample in a study of regulatory T cells in long-lasting Graves disease. Library construction for TCR beta used iRepertoire HTBI primers and Arm-PCR of CDR3 regions. Using its own MiXCR run on the multiplex PCR reads, TCRdb lists one record per CDR3 protein. The sample contains 500,000 to 700,000 distinct CDR3 sequences, under 20% of which appear only once. Time point meaning: newly diagnosed GD, antithyroid drugs for less than 3 months. RNA from PBMCs was the source of the TCR library. This same sample was also taken into another study, of T cells in Graves' hyperthyroidism and ophthalmopathy.

The material was peripheral blood mononuclear cells (PBMCs), obtained at new diagnosis, from a patient treated with antithyroid drugs. All receptors come from a woman aged 30 to 39 with Graves disease.

Ten or more counts support this clonotype. The chain couples TRBV7-2 to TRBJ2-5; no definite D call. The CDR3 covers 13 residues. In germline, CDR1 is SGHTA, CDR2 FQGNSA. Trimming cost V 2 bases and J 5 bases, with 9 bases left between them. DNA for the CDR3: TGTGCCAGCAGCTTAATGGCTGCGGAGACCCAGTACTTC. The encoded protein is CASSLMAAETQYF.

The V call is TRBV28, the J call TRBJ1-5; TRBD1 matches 9 bases. The CDR3 has 14 residues. Trimming took 5 bases from V and 5 from J; bases not matched to a gene: 4. Looked up from germline, CDR1 is MDHEN and CDR2 is SYDVKM. CDR3 in DNA: TGTGCCAGCAGTGGAGGGACAGGGCATCAGCCCCAGCATTTT. Its translation is CASSGGTGHQPQHF.

This clonotype was counted at least ten times. The rearrangement joins TRBV10-1 to TRBJ2-1; possible D gene TRBD1, 6 bases. V dropped 4 bases and J dropped 2 bases, with 12 bases sitting between them. Germline V lookup: CDR1 WNHNN, CDR2 SYGVQD (reference sequence). This CDR3 contains 15 residues. The CDR3 DNA reads as TGCGCCAGCAGTGCAGGGGATGAGACCTACAATGAGCAGTTCTTC. As protein: CASSAGDETYNEQFF.

The sample holds many counts of this clonotype. This chain connects TRBV11-2 to TRBJ2-7, with 7 bases matching TRBD2. Germline V gives CDR1 SGHAT, CDR2 FQNNGV. The CDR3 extends over 13 amino acids. Trimming took 2 bases from V and 6 from J; bases not matched to a gene: 4. The CDR3 loop is CASSLLAEFEQYF. The CDR3 nucleotides are TGTGCCAGCAGCTTACTAGCGGAGTTCGAGCAGTACTTC.

This chain connects TRBV20-1 to TRBJ2-1, with D perhaps matching TRBD2 (5 bases). The length of the CDR3 is 12 residues. Germline values: CDR1 DFQATT, CDR2 SNEGSKA (reference sequence). V was shortened by 3 bases and J by 7 bases, with 10 bases between the two germline ends. CDR3 region: CSAREDWNEQFF. CDR3 coding DNA: TGCAGTGCTAGGGAGGACTGGAATGAGCAGTTCTTC.

This clonotype was counted many times. J is TRBJ2-5 and V is TRBV7-8; perhaps TRBD1 as D (6 bases). Germline-derived CDR1 and CDR2 are SGHVS and FQNEAQ. Between the trimmed V and J ends, which lost 0 bases and 5 bases, there was a span of 13 bases. The length of the CDR3 is 15 residues. The CDR3 nucleotides are TGTGCCAGCAGCTTAGCGCTTGGGGGCGGGGAGACCCAGTACTTC. Translating it yields CASSLALGGGETQYF. Together with reference TRBV7-8 and TRBJ2-5, the CDR3 gives the full variable domain: GAGVSQSPRYKVAKRGQDVALRCDPISGHVSLFWYQQALGQGPEFLTYFQNEAQLDKSGLPSDRFFAERPEGSVSTLKIQRTQQEDSAVYLCASSLALGGGETQYFGPGTRLLVL.

DNA for the CDR3: TGTGCCAGCAGCGTTGGGTACGGGAGATCAGAGACCCAGTACTTC. Protein product: CASSVGYGRSETQYF. The rearrangement joins TRBV9 to TRBJ2-5; a possible D gene is TRBD2 (6 bases). Trimming removed 2 bases at V and 4 bases at J, with 15 bases between. Germline lookup yields CDR1 SGDLS and CDR2 YYNGEE. The CDR3 is 15 residues long.

This clonotype was seen at least ten times. J is TRBJ2-1 and V is TRBV5-1, with 12 positions matching TRBD2. The germline gives CDR1 SGHRS, CDR2 YFSETQ. The CDR3 has 15 residues. Trimming took 0 bases from V and 7 from J; bases not matched to a gene: 2. The CDR3 DNA reads as TGCGCCAGCAGCTTGGGGACTAGCGGGATGAATGAGCAGTTCTTC. Its translation is CASSLGTSGMNEQFF.

There are a few counts of this clonotype. The chain joins TRBV27 to TRBJ2-7; 8 bases are shared with TRBD2. Germline lookup yields CDR1 MNHEY and CDR2 SMNVEV (reference sequence). Trimming at V came to 0 bases and at J to 3 bases, leaving 7 bases not matched to a gene. CDR3 length equals 16 residues. The CDR3 region has the DNA TGTGCCAGCAGTTTATCCCCCGGGACTAGATTCTACGAGCAGTACTTC. Residues: CASSLSPGTRFYEQYF.

This clonotype appeared a few times. A much larger clone differs from this one at a single base, so this may be a read error. The chain has TRBV29-1 and TRBJ1-1; D gene uncertain. V was pared by 6 bases and J by 3 bases, with 17 bases between. The CDR3 length is 14 residues. The germline CDR1 and CDR2 sequences are SQVTM and ANQGSEA. CDR3: CSVRIEVRDTEAFF. The CDR3 coding sequence is TGCAGCGTCCGTATCGAGGTGAGGGACACTGAAGCTTTCTTT.

CDR3 bases: TGTGCCAGCAGTGAGTCCGGGACTAGCAGATCAGAGACCCAGTACTTC. Amino acids: CASSESGTSRSETQYF. The chain is built from TRBV25-1 and TRBJ2-5; 9 nucleotides agree with TRBD2. The CDR3 is made up of 16 amino acids. V shed 3 bases and J 4 bases; nucleotides not matched to a gene: 9. Looked up from germline, CDR1 is MGHDK and CDR2 is SYGVNS. Drawing the rest from reference TRBV25-1 and TRBJ2-5, the complete variable domain is EADIYQTPRYLVIGTGKKITLECSQTMGHDKMYWYQQDPGMELHLIHYSYGVNSTEKGDLSSESTVSRIRTEHFPLTLESARPSHTSQYLCASSESGTSRSETQYFGPGTRLLVL.

This clonotype was detected many times. The chain is built from TRBV28 and TRBJ2-7, with TRBD1 matching 9 bases. Germline assignment: CDR1 MDHEN and CDR2 SYDVKM. The V segment lost 7 bases and the J segment 4 bases; nucleotides outside the gene matches: 11. The CDR3 extends over 15 amino acids. The DNA for the CDR3 is TGTGCCAGCACCCCCTTGGGACAGGGAGTTTACGAGCAGTACTTC. Encoded protein: CASTPLGQGVYEQYF.

This chain joins TRBV7-9 and TRBJ2-7; possible D gene TRBD2, 5 bases. The CDR3 consists of 14 residues. Germline assignment: CDR1 SEHNR and CDR2 FQNEAQ (reference sequence). The ends were cut back, 2 bases at V and 5 bases at J, with 13 bases in the middle. The CDR3 here is CASSLLSSRHEQYF. The CDR3 DNA sequence: TGTGCCAGCAGCTTATTATCTAGCAGGCACGAGCAGTACTTC.